What follows is one T cell receptor (beta chain) and its context. This entry belongs to a study of blood T cell repertoires in COVID-19. Study information: The origin of the acute and convalescent COVID-19 samples was the United States, Italy and Spain. T cells, B-cell-depleted T cells, or PBMCs provided the cDNA or gDNA that served as material.

A Seattle source enrolled patients during active infection and followed them longitudinally. Germline CDR1 reads KGHSH; CDR2 reads LQKENI. This CDR3 comprises 18 residues. Trimming stripped 5 bases from V and 7 bases from J, with 29 bases between. In the original processing: How many nucleated cells were present was estimated from reference gene primer amplification. Some clones are missing from TCRdb's copy, which holds only in-frame ones; the method was immunoSEQ multiplex PCR. V and J calls and clone size are copied from that table; D and trimming were computed from the DNA. Of 250,000 to 350,000 clones listed, 80% to 85% are singletons.

The sequenced sample consisted of peripheral blood. The TCR comes from an older person with COVID-19, enrolled during active disease. V is TRBV18 and J is TRBJ1-2, with a tentative D call TRBD1 (6 bases). The CDR3 region is CASSTVVPVGGDFTGYTF. CDR3 bases: TGTGCCAGCTCAACCGTGGTTCCCGTTGGGGGCGATTTTACTGGCTACACCTTC.